Listed below are T cell receptor beta chains from one sample, sequenced in a study of T cells after yellow fever vaccination. TCRdb independently ran MiXCR on the 5' RACE reads; one entry per CDR3 protein. The data hold 20,000 to 25,000 distinct CDR3 sequences, with roughly 3.4% observed a single time. The sequences come from PBMCs, either bulk or a sorted T-cell subset (CD4+, CD8+, memory, or dextramer-sorted; not recorded which), collected about 41 days after the first yellow fever vaccination. The source of these receptors is a man between 18 and 29 years old who received the YFV17D yellow fever vaccine. CDR3s include the opening cysteine and the closing phenylalanine or tryptophan. The D gene is left open where the match is weak. Clone size is stated in some rows and not others, as once, few, many or a class when expanded.

cdr3_nt cdr3_aa v_call clone_size d_call j_call
TGTGCCAGCAGCCGGGCGGGGGACGCGCAGTATTTT CASSRAGDAQYF TRBV7-3 many TRBD2 TRBJ2-3
TGTGCCACCAGTGTCCAGGGGCAGGGGGATAATTCACCCCTCCACTTT CATSVQGQGDNSPLHF TRBV24-1 many TRBD1 TRBJ1-6
TGTGCCAGCCTTCCGTCATGGGGCGGGAATTCACCCCTCCACTTT CASLPSWGGNSPLHF TRBV27 many . TRBJ1-6
TGCGCCAGCTCGAGGGGGGAGATGACTGAAGCTTTCTTT CASSRGEMTEAFF TRBV5-1 many . TRBJ1-1
TGTGCCAGCAGCTTGCTTAAGCCAGGGGGGGAAGCCAACGTCCTGACTTTC CASSLLKPGGEANVLTF TRBV27 many . TRBJ2-6
TGCAGCGTTTTGGTTGGTAATCAGCCCCAGCATTTT CSVLVGNQPQHF TRBV29-1 many . TRBJ1-5
TGCGCCAGCAGCCAAGACAGGGGGTGGAATTCACCCCTCCACTTT CASSQDRGWNSPLHF TRBV4-1 . TRBD1 TRBJ1-6
TGCGCCAGCAGCCCCGGGACTTCCTCCTACAATGAGCAGTTCTTC CASSPGTSSYNEQFF TRBV4-3 many . TRBJ2-1
TGCGCCAGCAGCCCGGGGACAGTTGGTGGCTACACCTTC CASSPGTVGGYTF TRBV5-1 many TRBD1 TRBJ1-2
TGTGCCAGCAGCTTATGGGGAAACCCTTTCCACATATATTTT CASSLWGNPFHIYF TRBV11-2 many . TRBJ1-3
TGCAGCGTTGACCCCGCCAATGAGCAGTTCTTC CSVDPANEQFF TRBV29-1 many . TRBJ2-1
TGTGCCAGCAGCTTCGGACAGGGGGCGTGGGAGACCCAGTACTTC CASSFGQGAWETQYF TRBV7-9 many TRBD1 TRBJ2-5
TGTGCCAGCAGCCCAGCAGGGACGGGAGGCTACACCTTC CASSPAGTGGYTF TRBV7-9 many . TRBJ1-2
TGTGCCAGCAGTTACTCGAGGAGGGGGCTCGTTCTGATGGGCACTGAAGCTTTCTTT CASSYSRRGLVLMGTEAFF TRBV6-5 many TRBD1 TRBJ1-1
TGCGCCAGCAGCCCCTGGACTAGCGGGGGGGCGTTAGATACGCAGTATTTT CASSPWTSGGALDTQYF TRBV5-1 many TRBD2 TRBJ2-3
TGTGCCAGCAGCTCTACAGGGGGGGTGGATACTGAAGCTTTCTTT CASSSTGGVDTEAFF TRBV5-5 many TRBD1 TRBJ1-1
TGCGCCAGCAGCTTAGGGGGTATCACAGATACGCAGTATTTT CASSLGGITDTQYF TRBV5-1 medium-sized . TRBJ2-3
TGCGCCAGCAGCTTGCGGTCGGGGGCGAACACTGAAGCTTTCTTT CASSLRSGANTEAFF TRBV5-1 medium-sized . TRBJ1-1
TGTGCCAGCAGCGGGGGGGGGATTTATGGGACTGAAGCTTTCTTT CASSGGGIYGTEAFF TRBV7-2 many . TRBJ1-1
TGTGCCAGCATCGCAGGGGACAGATATGGCTACACCTTC CASIAGDRYGYTF TRBV6-6 many TRBD1 TRBJ1-2
TGTGCCAGCAGTGAGGGGGTGAACCAGCCCCAGCATTTT CASSEGVNQPQHF TRBV12-3/TRBV12-4 many . TRBJ1-5
TGCAGTGCTCCACCTGCGGGGTACGCTGAAGCTTTCTTT CSAPPAGYAEAFF TRBV20-1 medium-sized . TRBJ1-1